A single sample gave rise to the 29 T cell receptor beta chains below, sequenced in a study of T cells in Graves' hyperthyroidism and ophthalmopathy. Amplified regions were TCR beta CDR3 sequences from RNA transcripts. Using the HTBI primer set, a first-round RT-PCR was run on the TCR CDR3. One entry per CDR3 protein, called by TCRdb with MiXCR from the multiplex PCR reads. The sample lists about 710,000 distinct CDR3 sequences, around 15% occurring once. The sequenced sample consisted of blood. The receptor set was obtained from a young man with Graves' hyperthyroidism.

This clonotype has just a few counts. The chain recombines TRBV5-1 with TRBJ1-1; 7 nucleotides agree with TRBD1. The CDR3 runs to 14 residues. The V segment lost 4 bases and the J segment 0 bases; nucleotides outside the gene matches: 3. The germline V gene encodes CDR1 SGHRS and CDR2 YFSETQ. This CDR3 reads CASSGTEMNTEAFF. The DNA of the CDR3 is TGCGCCAGCAGCGGGACAGAGATGAACACTGAAGCTTTCTTT.

This rearrangement joins TRBV11-3 to TRBJ2-1, with 10 positions matching TRBD2. The CDR3 is made up of 15 amino acids. V shed 5 bases and J 5 bases; nucleotides not matched to a gene: 6. In germline, CDR1 is SGHNT, CDR2 YENEEA. CDR3 nucleotide sequence: TGTGCCAGCAGCCACGAGCGGGAGGGCCACAATGAGCAGTTCTTC. Residues: CASSHEREGHNEQFF.

This clonotype was seen a few times. The chain recombines TRBV30 with TRBJ1-2, with 7 bases matching TRBD1. The CDR3 contains 12 residues. Trimming took 2 bases from V and 10 from J; bases not matched to a gene: 7. Germline assignment: CDR1 GTSNPN and CDR2 SVGIG (reference sequence). Written as DNA, the CDR3 is TGTGCCTGGAGTTTGGACAGGAACGACTACACCTTC. It translates to CAWSLDRNDYTF. The full variable domain, completed using reference TRBV30 and TRBJ1-2, is SQTIHQWPATLVQPVGSPLSLECTVEGTSNPNLYWYRQAAGRGLQLLFYSVGIGQISSEVPQNLSASRPQDRQFILSSKKLLLSDSGFYLCAWSLDRNDYTFGSGTRLTVV.

This chain links TRBV29-1 with TRBJ2-5, with D possibly TRBD2 on 5 matching bases. CDR1 and CDR2 (germline): SQVTM, ANQGSEA. The CDR3 consists of 8 residues. The V gene lost 8 bases and the J gene lost 13 bases, with 11 bases spanning the gap. In nucleotides, the CDR3 is TGCAGCCCCCTCGGAGGGTACTTC. Translation: CSPLGGYF.

Ten or more counts support this clonotype. The gene calls are TRBV27 and TRBJ2-3; a possible D gene is TRBD2 (5 bases). The V gene lost 8 bases and the J gene lost 0 bases, with 15 bases spanning the gap. Germline V gene sequence: CDR1 MNHEY, CDR2 SMNVEV (reference sequence). This CDR3 contains 15 residues. In nucleotides, the CDR3 is TGTGCCAGCCGACCCCCCCGGACTAGCACAGATACGCAGTATTTT. Translated: CASRPPRTSTDTQYF.

A few counts support this clonotype. This rearrangement joins TRBV27 to TRBJ1-2; D uncertain. From germline, CDR1 is MNHEY and CDR2 SMNVEV (reference sequence). V lost 4 bases, J lost 0 bases, and 9 bases lay in between. This CDR3 has 14 amino acids. The CDR3 loop is CASSSYSTNYGYTF. CDR3 DNA sequence: TGTGCCAGCAGTTCTTACAGTACTAACTATGGCTACACCTTC.

This chain uses TRBV20-1 with TRBJ2-1; unclear D gene. The CDR3 loop spans 11 amino acids. Germline CDR1 reads DFQATT; CDR2 reads SNEGSKA (reference sequence). V lost 7 bases, J lost 4 bases, and 8 bases lay in between. The CDR3 loop is CSVSDYNEQFF. CDR3 DNA sequence: TGCAGTGTCTCGGATTACAATGAGCAGTTCTTC.

The J gene is TRBJ2-3, the V gene TRBV9; D assignment may be TRBD1 or TRBD2 (5 bases each). The V and J ends lost 3 bases and 4 bases respectively, with 12 bases between them. The CDR3 consists of 14 residues. Germline CDR1 SGDLS, CDR2 YYNGEE. CDR3 loop: CASSDRRGPDTQYF. The CDR3 DNA reads TGTGCCAGCAGCGACCGAAGGGGACCAGATACGCAGTATTTT.

The table lists this clonotype with many counts. J is TRBJ1-5 and V is TRBV30; 8 bases align to TRBD1. The CDR3 contains 17 residues. V gave up 8 bases and J gave up 3 bases; unmatched junction bases: 18. The germline V gene encodes CDR1 GTSNPN and CDR2 SVGIG (reference sequence). CDR3 sequence: CAGTGRILTETNQPQHF. In DNA form, the CDR3 reads TGTGCCGGGACAGGTAGAATCCTCACCGAGACCAATCAGCCCCAGCATTTT.

This sequence joins TRBV27 and TRBJ1-6, with TRBD1 matching 9 bases. The germline gives CDR1 MNHEY, CDR2 SMNVEV (reference sequence). Germline trimming cut 8 bases from V and 9 bases from J; bases unmatched to any gene: 11. This CDR3 has 15 residues. The CDR3 region has the DNA TGTGCCAGCGGGCCACAGGGGGCGGCGGTTTCACCCCTCCACTTT. Translation: CASGPQGAAVSPLHF.

This clonotype was found many times. V and J are TRBV28 and TRBJ2-3, with D hard to call. The CDR3 spans 12 residues. V was clipped by 3 bases and J by 6 bases, with 7 bases between them. The germline CDR1 and CDR2 sequences are MDHEN and SYDVKM. In nucleotides, the CDR3 is TGTGCCAGCAGTTTGCCCCGTGATACGCAGTATTTT. It encodes CASSLPRDTQYF.

This clonotype has ten or more counts. The chain has TRBV3-1 and TRBJ2-2, with D maybe TRBD1 (6 bases). CDR1 and CDR2 (germline): LGHDT, YNNKEL (reference sequence). V was pared by 1 base and J by 3 bases, with 15 bases between. This CDR3 comprises 17 residues. CDR3 DNA sequence: TGTGCCAGCAGCCAAGCCCCACAGGGTCGGTACACCGGGGAGCTGTTTTTT. Encoded protein: CASSQAPQGRYTGELFF.

This clonotype was counted between two and nine times. The rearrangement links TRBV6-6 to TRBJ2-1, with no clear D. The CDR3 spans 15 residues. Trimming took 0 bases from V and 2 from J, leaving 8 bases between them. Per the germline V gene, CDR1 is MNHNY and CDR2 is SVGAGI (reference sequence). CDR3 sequence reads: CASSYSSIPYNEQFF. In nucleotides, the CDR3 is TGTGCCAGCAGTTACTCAAGTATCCCCTACAATGAGCAGTTCTTC.

In this sample, this clonotype turned up many times. The gene calls are TRBV7-2 and TRBJ2-7; D is undetermined. The CDR3 length is 14 residues. V lost 0 bases and J 4 bases, leaving 10 bases between the germline ends. Germline V gives CDR1 SGHTA, CDR2 FQGNSA. The CDR3 nucleotides are TGTGCCAGCAGCTTAGCGCCCGCTATGTACGAGCAGTACTTC. Protein: CASSLAPAMYEQYF.

This clonotype came up many times. This chain uses TRBV20-1 with TRBJ2-5, with 9 bases that match TRBD2. The CDR3 extends over 15 amino acids. J gave up 4 bases and V 6 bases, and 12 bases lay outside the gene matches. Germline CDR1 and CDR2: DFQATT and SNEGSKA (reference sequence). The CDR3 DNA reads as TGCAGTGCGCAGACTAGCGGAAGGGGCTTAGAGACCCAGTACTTC. Its translation: CSAQTSGRGLETQYF.

The sample holds a few counts of this clonotype. This chain connects TRBV3-1 to TRBJ1-2; D possibly corresponds to TRBD1 (5 bases). This CDR3 comprises 15 residues. CDR1 is LGHDT, CDR2 YNNKEL, per germline (reference sequence). Trimming stripped 4 bases from V and 2 bases from J, with 14 bases between. CDR3 in amino acids: CASSPDLRGNYGYTF. In nucleotides, the CDR3 is TGTGCCAGCAGCCCCGATCTGCGGGGGAACTATGGCTACACCTTC.

In this sample, this clonotype turned up many times. This chain connects TRBV20-1 to TRBJ1-1, with D unresolved. The CDR3 totals 12 residues. Deletions cut 4 bases from V and 1 base from J, with 7 bases between. Germline loops: CDR1 DFQATT, CDR2 SNEGSKA (reference sequence). The CDR3 region is CSATPANTEAFF. Written as DNA, the CDR3 is TGCAGTGCTACACCGGCGAACACTGAAGCTTTCTTT.

This clonotype was counted many times. The chain carries TRBV20-1 and TRBJ2-2; D is uncertain. Trimming cost V 0 bases and J 9 bases, with 14 bases left between them. This CDR3 is built from 14 residues. Germline CDR1 reads DFQATT; CDR2 reads SNEGSKA (reference sequence). The DNA for the CDR3 is TGCAGTGCTAGAGATGATGGTACCTCGAGGGAGCTGTTTTTT. Translation gives CSARDDGTSRELFF.

This chain connects TRBV2 to TRBJ1-6; D gene unclear. CDR1 and CDR2 from the germline V gene are SNHLY and FYNNEI. The CDR3 extends over 13 amino acids. Trimming left V 10 bases short and J 7 bases short, with 14 bases between. The CDR3 reads CATAEQQNSPLHF. The CDR3 DNA is TGTGCCACCGCGGAACAGCAAAATTCACCCCTCCACTTT.

The V call is TRBV18, the J call TRBJ2-5, with D possibly matching TRBD1 (6 bases). V lost 0 bases and J 5 bases, leaving 13 bases between the germline ends. Germline loops: CDR1 KGHSH, CDR2 LQKENI. The CDR3 loop spans 15 amino acids. DNA of the CDR3: TGTGCCAGCTCACCACCCACAGGGAATCTGGAGACCCAGTACTTC. This translates into CASSPPTGNLETQYF.

This clonotype was observed many times. This chain joins TRBV12-3 or TRBV12-4 and TRBJ2-3, with D uncertain. The CDR3 runs 13 residues. V was cut by 2 bases and J by 1 base, with 4 bases left in between. CDR3 loop: CASSLSGTDTQYF. CDR3 DNA sequence: TGTGCCAGCAGTTTATCCGGCACAGATACGCAGTATTTT.

This chain uses TRBV18 with TRBJ1-5; TRBD1 might be the D (5 bases). CDR1 and CDR2 from the germline V gene are KGHSH and LQKENI. Between the trimmed V and J ends, which lost 3 bases and 4 bases, there was a span of 13 bases. This CDR3 has 15 amino acids. CDR3 amino acids: CASSPGAGKNQPQHF. The CDR3, as DNA: TGTGCCAGCTCACCTGGGGCAGGGAAGAATCAGCCCCAGCATTTT. The full variable domain, completed using reference TRBV18 and TRBJ1-5, is NAGVMQNPRHLVRRRGQEARLRCSPMKGHSHVYWYRQLPEEGLKFMVYLQKENIIDESGMPKERFSAEFPKEGPSILRIQQVVRGDSAAYFCASSPGAGKNQPQHFGDGTRLSIL.

Only a few counts were recorded for this clonotype. The J gene is TRBJ2-1, the V gene TRBV6-9, with D tentatively TRBD1 or TRBD2 (5 bases each). Trimming took off 4 bases at V and 6 bases at J, with 13 bases between the two ends. From germline, CDR1 is MNHGY and CDR2 SVAAGI. This CDR3 contains 14 residues. In DNA, the CDR3 is TGTGCCAGCAGTTCGGGACCGCGACTCAATGAGCAGTTCTTC. Protein product: CASSSGPRLNEQFF.

For this clonotype: A much bigger clone sits one base away, suggesting this may be a read error. The chain carries TRBV11-1 and TRBJ1-5; 8 bases align to TRBD1. Germline V lookup: CDR1 SGHAT, CDR2 FQDESV (reference sequence). CDR3 length: 13 amino acids. V dropped 8 bases and J dropped 5; count of bases not matched to a gene: 5. The CDR3 nucleotides are TGTGCCAGCGGCCCGGACAGGGATCAGCCCCAGCATTTT. Its protein is CASGPDRDQPQHF.

V usage is TRBV29-1 and J usage is TRBJ2-5; D is tentatively TRBD1 or TRBD2 (5 bases each). The ends were cut back, 1 base at V and 4 bases at J, with 19 bases in the middle. This CDR3 region has 16 residues. Germline V gene lookup returns CDR1 SQVTM and CDR2 ANQGSEA. DNA for the CDR3: TGCAGCGTTGAAGGGCGCCAGGGACCGTCGGGAGAGACCCAGTACTTC. Amino acid sequence: CSVEGRQGPSGETQYF.

This clonotype was detected ten times or more. The chain joins TRBV5-1 to TRBJ2-5; 8 bases align to TRBD2. Germline CDR1 reads SGHRS; CDR2 reads YFSETQ. The CDR3 has 16 amino acids. Germline trimming cut 4 bases from V and 1 base from J; bases unmatched to any gene: 9. The CDR3: CASSAQRTSGQETQYF. CDR3 nucleotide sequence: TGCGCCAGCAGCGCCCAACGCACTAGCGGCCAAGAGACCCAGTACTTC. Full variable domain (outside the CDR3, taken from reference TRBV5-1 and TRBJ2-5): KAGVTQTPRYLIKTRGQQVTLSCSPISGHRSVSWYQQTPGQGLQFLFEYFSETQRNKGNFPGRFSGRQFSNSRSEMNVSTLELGDSALYLCASSAQRTSGQETQYFGPGTRLLVL.

This clonotype has more than one count but fewer than ten. A much larger clone lies one base from this, so it may be a read error. The chain carries TRBV30 and TRBJ2-5; either TRBD1 or TRBD2 may fit D (5 bases each). CDR1 and CDR2 from the germline V gene are GTSNPN and SVGIG (reference sequence). CDR3 length: 12 residues. The CDR3, as DNA: TGTGTCTGGAGTGGGACCCGGGAGACCCAGTACTTC. It yields the protein CVWSGTRETQYF.

There are a few counts of this clonotype. The rearrangement links TRBV5-1 to TRBJ2-2, with D hard to call. The CDR3 is made up of 11 amino acids. V lost 5 bases to trimming and J lost 10 bases, with 9 bases between them. Germline V lookup: CDR1 SGHRS, CDR2 YFSETQ. The CDR3 protein is CASRGLKELFF. In DNA, the CDR3 is TGCGCCAGCAGGGGCCTAAAGGAGCTGTTTTTT. Looking up the rest from reference TRBV5-1 and TRBJ2-2 gives the full variable domain: KAGVTQTPRYLIKTRGQQVTLSCSPISGHRSVSWYQQTPGQGLQFLFEYFSETQRNKGNFPGRFSGRQFSNSRSEMNVSTLELGDSALYLCASRGLKELFFGEGSRLTVL.

This clonotype was detected only a few times. One end of the junction does not line up with germline, which may come from a read error. The rearrangement joins TRBV2 to TRBJ1-2, with TRBD1 matching 7 bases. Germline V lookup: CDR1 SNHLY, CDR2 FYNNEI. The CDR3 covers 14 residues. The chain's CDR3 is CASSDEGAGYGHTF. CDR3 nucleotide sequence: TGTGCCAGCAGTGATGAGGGGGCGGGCTATGGCCACACCTTC.